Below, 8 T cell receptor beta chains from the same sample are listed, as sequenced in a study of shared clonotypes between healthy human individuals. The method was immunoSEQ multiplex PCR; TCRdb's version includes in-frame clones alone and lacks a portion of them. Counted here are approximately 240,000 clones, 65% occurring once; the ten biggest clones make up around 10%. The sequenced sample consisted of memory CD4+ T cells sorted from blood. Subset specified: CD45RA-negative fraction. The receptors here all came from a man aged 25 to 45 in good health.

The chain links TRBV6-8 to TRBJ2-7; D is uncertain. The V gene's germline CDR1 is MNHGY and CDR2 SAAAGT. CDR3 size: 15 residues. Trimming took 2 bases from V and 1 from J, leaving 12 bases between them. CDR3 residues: CASSYHGPISYEQYF. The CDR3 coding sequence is TGTGCCAGCAGTTACCACGGACCCATATCCTACGAGCAGTACTTC.

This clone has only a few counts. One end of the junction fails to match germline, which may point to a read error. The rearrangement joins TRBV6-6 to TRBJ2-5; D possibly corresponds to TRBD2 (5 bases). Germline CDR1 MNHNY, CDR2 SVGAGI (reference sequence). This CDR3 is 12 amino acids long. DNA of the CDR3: TGCTCCGTAAGTGCGGGCGGAGAGACCCAGTACTTC. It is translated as CSVSAGGETQYF.

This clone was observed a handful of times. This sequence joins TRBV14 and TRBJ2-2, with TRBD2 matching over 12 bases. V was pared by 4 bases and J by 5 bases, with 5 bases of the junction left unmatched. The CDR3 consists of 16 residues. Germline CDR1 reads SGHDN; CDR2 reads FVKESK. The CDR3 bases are TGTGCCAGCAGCCGACTAGCGGGAGTGGGAACCGGGGAGCTGTTTTTT. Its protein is CASSRLAGVGTGELFF.

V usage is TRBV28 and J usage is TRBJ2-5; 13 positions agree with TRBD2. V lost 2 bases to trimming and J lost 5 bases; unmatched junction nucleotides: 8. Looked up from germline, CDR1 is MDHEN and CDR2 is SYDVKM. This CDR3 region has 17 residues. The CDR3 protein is CASSLGTSGRALETQYF. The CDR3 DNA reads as TGTGCCAGCAGTTTAGGAACTAGCGGGAGGGCCTTGGAGACCCAGTACTTC.

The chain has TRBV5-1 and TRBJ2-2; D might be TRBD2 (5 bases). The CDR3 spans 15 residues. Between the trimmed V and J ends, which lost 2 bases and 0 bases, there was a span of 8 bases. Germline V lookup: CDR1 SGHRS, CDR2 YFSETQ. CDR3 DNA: TGCGCCAGCAGCTTTGCAGCGGCGAACACCGGGGAGCTGTTTTTT. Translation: CASSFAAANTGELFF.

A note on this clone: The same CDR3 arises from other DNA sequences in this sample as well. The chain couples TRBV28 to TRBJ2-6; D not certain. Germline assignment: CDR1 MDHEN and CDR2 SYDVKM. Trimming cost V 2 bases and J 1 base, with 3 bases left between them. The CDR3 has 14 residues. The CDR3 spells CASSLRSGANVLTF. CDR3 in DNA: TGTGCCAGCAGTTTAAGATCTGGGGCCAACGTCCTGACTTTC.

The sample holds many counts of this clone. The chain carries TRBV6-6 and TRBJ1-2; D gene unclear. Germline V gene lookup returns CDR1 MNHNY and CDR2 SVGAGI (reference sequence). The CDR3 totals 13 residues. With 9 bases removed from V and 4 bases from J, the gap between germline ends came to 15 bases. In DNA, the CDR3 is TGTGCCAGTGCCAGCCCCCCCGGCTATGGCTACACCTTC. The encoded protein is CASASPPGYGYTF.

The CDR3 sequence is CASSPFIPGQEYNEQFF. The CDR3 nucleotides are TGTGCCAGCTCACCTTTCATACCGGGACAGGAGTACAATGAGCAGTTCTTC. V and J are TRBV18 and TRBJ2-1, with 8 bases matching TRBD1. Trimming at V came to 3 bases and at J to 4 bases, leaving 11 bases not matched to a gene. CDR1 KGHSH and CDR2 LQKENI come from the germline V gene. CDR3 length: 17 residues.